The TCR beta chain under discussion was sequenced for a study of regulatory T cells in long-lasting Graves disease. Investigators prepared the TCR beta libraries by applying iRepertoire HTBI primers and Arm-PCR of CDR3 regions. TCRdb used MiXCR to reprocess the multiplex PCR reads, holding one entry per CDR3 protein. The table has about 470,000 distinct CDR3 sequences, more than 12% seen once. Time point specified: newly diagnosed GD, antithyroid drugs for less than 3 months. Construction of the TCR library relied on RNA isolated from PBMCs. The CDR3 sequence is 12 residues long. V was shortened by 2 bases and J by 8 bases, with 4 bases between the two germline ends. Germline CDR1 and CDR2: PRHDT and FYEKMQ (reference sequence). This clonotype has ten or more counts. These sequences were also reported in another study, on T cells in Graves' hyperthyroidism and ophthalmopathy. This second study notes: Expanded thyroid clonotypes (above 0.001) were mostly also found in blood.

V and J are TRBV13 and TRBJ1-6; no firm D call. The TCR sequence derives from a woman in her twenties or thirties with Graves disease. The material was peripheral blood mononuclear cells (PBMCs), obtained at new diagnosis, from a patient treated with antithyroid drugs. The CDR3 reads CASSLRDSPLHF. CDR3 DNA: TGTGCCAGCAGCTTACGGGATTCACCCCTCCACTTT.